The next 25 T cell receptor beta chains were all read from a single sample in a study of T-cell reconstitution after alpha-beta-depleted transplantation in children. Preparing the TCRbeta library involved the use of unique molecular identifiers. TCRdb processed the PCR reads anew with MiXCR; each CDR3 protein has one entry. The sample lists roughly 500,000 distinct CDR3 sequences, about 10% seen once, with around 2% in the top ten. The sample in question was PBMCs, obtained before TCRalphabeta/CD19-depleted stem cell transplant. Receptors originate from a child aged 2 to 9 with inherited bone marrow failure, due to receive a stem cell transplant.

The chain couples TRBV10-3 to TRBJ1-2; 9 bases are a match to TRBD1. CDR3 length equals 14 residues. V shed 7 bases, J shed 7 bases, and the junction held 10 bases outside the gene matches. Germline-derived CDR1 and CDR2 are ENHRY and SYGVKD. The CDR3 nucleotides read TGTGCCATCACCCCGGGACAGGGTTTGAGTGGCTACACCTTC. Protein sequence: CAITPGQGLSGYTF.

The sample holds many counts of this clonotype. The chain recombines TRBV10-2 with TRBJ1-2; D is uncertain. The germline V gene has CDR1 WSHSY and CDR2 SAAADI. This CDR3 is built from 14 residues. Trimming took off 6 bases at V and 4 bases at J, with 15 bases between the two ends. As DNA, the CDR3 is TGCGCCAGCAGCCCCCAAAAAGACTTCTATGGCTACACCTTC. It translates to CASSPQKDFYGYTF.

This clonotype was counted at least ten times. The CDR3 loop reads CASSLGGSYNSPLHF. The CDR3, as DNA: TGTGCCAGCAGTTTAGGGGGGTCCTATAATTCACCCCTCCACTTT. The chain recombines TRBV12-3 or TRBV12-4 with TRBJ1-6; a weak D match, TRBD1 (5 bases). This CDR3 spans 15 amino acids. V was shortened by 1 base and J by 1 base, with 5 bases between the two germline ends.

This clonotype has at least ten counts. The chain couples TRBV4-2 to TRBJ2-1, with a tentative D call TRBD2 (5 bases). Per germline, CDR1 LGHNA and CDR2 YNFKEQ. The germline V and J ends were trimmed by 1 base and 6 bases, with 10 bases remaining between them. The length of the CDR3 is 14 residues. CDR3 amino acids: CASSQARGLNEQFF. In DNA form, the CDR3 reads TGTGCCAGCAGCCAAGCGCGAGGGCTCAATGAGCAGTTCTTC.

This clonotype was observed at least ten times. The rearrangement links TRBV7-9 to TRBJ1-2; D is ambiguous. The V end lost 5 bases, the J end lost 2 bases, and 9 bases lay between the germline ends. Per the germline V gene, CDR1 is SEHNR and CDR2 is FQNEAQ (reference sequence). The CDR3 runs to 13 residues. CDR3 sequence reads: CASSPGRNYGYTF. CDR3 DNA: TGTGCCAGCAGCCCCGGGAGAAACTATGGCTACACCTTC.

The sample holds many counts of this clonotype. CDR3 sequence (DNA): TGTGCCAGCAGCCAAGAAGGACAGGACAACAATGAGCAGTTCTTC. Protein product: CASSQEGQDNNEQFF. The rearrangement links TRBV3-1 to TRBJ2-1; TRBD1 aligns across 7 bases. The CDR3 is 15 amino acids. Germline CDR1 reads LGHDT; CDR2 reads YNNKEL (reference sequence). With V trimmed by 0 bases and J by 5 bases, 4 bases remained unmatched.

J is TRBJ1-1 and V is TRBV5-1; D not resolved. With 0 bases removed from V and 7 bases from J, the gap between germline ends came to 10 bases. Germline-derived CDR1 and CDR2 are SGHRS and YFSETQ. CDR3 length equals 13 residues. CDR3 sequence reads: CASSLAVGVEAFF. The CDR3 DNA reads TGCGCCAGCAGCTTGGCCGTTGGCGTTGAAGCTTTCTTT.

This clonotype was picked up many times. V usage is TRBV7-9 and J usage is TRBJ2-1, with TRBD1 matching 7 bases. Unmatched junction bases numbered 9, after V lost 4 bases and J lost 12 bases. The CDR3 has 13 amino acids. Germline V CDR1 and CDR2: SEHNR, FQNEAQ (reference sequence). CDR3 protein: CASSSGQVSGQFF. Here the CDR3 DNA reads TGTGCCAGCAGCTCCGGACAGGTGTCAGGGCAGTTCTTC.

The chain employs TRBV29-1 and TRBJ2-1; tentatively, D is TRBD2 (7 bases). Per germline, CDR1 SQVTM and CDR2 ANQGSEA. The V end lost 3 bases, the J end lost 8 bases, and 17 bases lay between the germline ends. This CDR3 region has 14 residues. The CDR3 region is CSVEGGPHGDEQFF. CDR3 bases: TGCAGCGTTGAGGGGGGGCCCCATGGGGATGAGCAGTTCTTC.

This clonotype appeared many times. This chain's CDR3 is CSARWTPFEYQETQYF. The DNA of the CDR3 is TGCAGTGCTAGGTGGACCCCATTCGAGTACCAAGAGACCCAGTACTTC. The chain couples TRBV20-1 to TRBJ2-5; D is unclear. V was pared by 3 bases and J by 0 bases, with 17 bases between. Germline values: CDR1 DFQATT, CDR2 SNEGSKA (reference sequence). This CDR3 contains 16 residues.

This clonotype was observed many times. V usage is TRBV20-1 and J usage is TRBJ2-7, with TRBD2 identical over 9 bases. V trimming: 3 bases; J trimming: 2 bases; junction bases outside the gene matches: 5. Per the germline V gene, CDR1 is DFQATT and CDR2 is SNEGSKA (reference sequence). The CDR3 runs to 14 residues. CDR3 DNA sequence: TGCAGTGCTAGTAGACTAGCGGAACCCTACGAGCAGTACTTC. It is translated as CSASRLAEPYEQYF.

This clonotype has only a few counts. V usage is TRBV2 and J usage is TRBJ2-7, with D uncertain. The CDR3 sequence is 12 residues long. Germline V CDR1 and CDR2: SNHLY, FYNNEI. V dropped 8 bases and J dropped 4 bases, with 12 bases sitting between them. For the CDR3, the DNA is TGTGCCAGCGCCTTGACGGATTACGAGCAGTACTTC. Its translation is CASALTDYEQYF.

Notes on this clonotype: As the CDR3 is not closed by the conserved phenylalanine or tryptophan, this likely results from a read error. The CDR3 region is CSATLIGVATEAFL. CDR3 sequence (DNA): TGCAGTGCTACCCTCATCGGGGTTGCGACTGAAGCTTTCCTT. J is TRBJ1-1 and V is TRBV20-1; D is unresolved. Germline V gives CDR1 DFQATT, CDR2 SNEGSKA (reference sequence). V was shortened by 4 bases and J by 5 bases, with 17 bases between the two germline ends. The CDR3 length is 14 residues.

This clonotype was found many times. CDR3: CASSPRTFGTGELFF. CDR3 bases: TGTGCCAGCAGTCCTCGGACATTTGGGACCGGGGAGCTGTTTTTT. The chain is built from TRBV12-3 or TRBV12-4 and TRBJ2-2, with D perhaps TRBD1 (5 bases). Trimming left V 5 bases short and J 5 bases short, with 15 bases between. The CDR3 spans 15 residues.

This clonotype was seen many times. The V and J genes are TRBV11-2 and TRBJ2-7, with a possible D match to TRBD2 (6 bases). There are 13 residues in the CDR3. In germline, CDR1 is SGHAT, CDR2 FQNNGV. Trimming pared 0 bases from V and 6 bases from J, leaving 9 bases between. CDR3 coding DNA: TGTGCCAGCAGCTTAGAGGGTAGCGGCGAGCAGTACTTC. Protein sequence: CASSLEGSGEQYF.

In this sample, this clonotype turned up a few times. The chain couples TRBV5-6 to TRBJ2-2; either TRBD1 or TRBD2 may supply D (5 bases each). V lost 0 bases to trimming and J lost 0 bases, with 12 bases between them. This CDR3 is 17 amino acids long. The germline CDR1 and CDR2 sequences are SGHDT and YYEEEE. CDR3 in DNA: TGTGCCAGCAGCTTGGCCTGGGGGTACGCGAACACCGGGGAGCTGTTTTTT. Protein: CASSLAWGYANTGELFF.

This clonotype was seen ten or more times. This chain links TRBV20-1 with TRBJ1-3, with TRBD1 as a possible D gene (5 bases). V was trimmed by 3 bases and J by 0 bases, leaving 21 bases between them. Germline CDR1 and CDR2: DFQATT and SNEGSKA (reference sequence). This CDR3 has 18 residues. The CDR3 sequence is CSASPTSGQPNSGNTIYF. The CDR3 DNA sequence: TGCAGTGCTAGCCCAACGTCGGGGCAGCCTAACTCTGGAAACACCATATATTTT.

CDR3 residues: CASTPNVPGANVLTF. CDR3 DNA sequence: TGTGCCAGCACCCCAAATGTGCCTGGGGCCAACGTCCTGACTTTC. The chain combines TRBV12-3 or TRBV12-4 with TRBJ2-6; D is ambiguous. The CDR3 is 15 amino acids. With 7 bases removed from V and 2 bases from J, the gap between germline ends came to 12 bases.

A note on this clonotype: Just one base apart from a much larger clone, this may be a read error. The chain uses TRBV29-1 and TRBJ2-1; 12 nucleotides align to TRBD2. CDR1 SQVTM and CDR2 ANQGSEA come from the germline V gene. The CDR3 is 15 residues long. The CDR3: CSVEGLAGVYNVQFF. The CDR3 DNA follows: TGCAGCGTTGAAGGACTAGCGGGAGTCTACAATGTGCAGTTCTTC.

The table lists this clonotype with many counts. This chain uses TRBV12-3 or TRBV12-4 with TRBJ2-3; unclear D gene. This CDR3 region has 11 residues. V lost 5 bases to trimming and J lost 5 bases, with 5 bases between them. The CDR3 here is CASSPEDTQYF. The CDR3 DNA sequence: TGTGCCAGCAGTCCTGAAGATACGCAGTATTTT.

Many counts were recorded for this clonotype. This chain uses TRBV7-6 with TRBJ2-5; 9 bases are shared with TRBD1. The CDR3 has 15 amino acids. V trimming: 1 base; J trimming: 5 bases; junction bases outside the gene matches: 5. The V gene's germline CDR1 is SGHVS and CDR2 FNYEAQ. As DNA, the CDR3 is TGTGCCAGCAGCTTAGGGGACAGGGAGTTCGAGACCCAGTACTTC. Residues: CASSLGDREFETQYF.

This clonotype was picked up many times. The rearrangement links TRBV5-1 to TRBJ2-7, with a possible D match to TRBD2 (5 bases). The V and J ends lost 3 bases and 7 bases respectively, with 20 bases between them. The V gene's germline CDR1 is SGHRS and CDR2 YFSETQ. The CDR3 is made up of 15 amino acids. The CDR3, as DNA: TGCGCCAGCAGCTCGTCGGGCGCCCCGCCGGGAGAGCAGTACTTC. It translates to CASSSSGAPPGEQYF. The variable domain in full, completed from reference TRBV5-1 and TRBJ2-7, reads KAGVTQTPRYLIKTRGQQVTLSCSPISGHRSVSWYQQTPGQGLQFLFEYFSETQRNKGNFPGRFSGRQFSNSRSEMNVSTLELGDSALYLCASSSSGAPPGEQYFGPGTRLTVT.

The table lists this clonotype with many counts. The genes are TRBV11-2 and TRBJ1-5; no clear D. The germline gives CDR1 SGHAT, CDR2 FQNNGV. The CDR3 sequence is 12 residues long. Trimming removed 6 bases from V and 9 bases from J, with 12 bases in between. The CDR3 loop is CASRITKWPQHF. For the CDR3, the DNA is TGTGCCAGCAGAATAACTAAGTGGCCCCAGCATTTT.

The chain joins TRBV20-1 to TRBJ2-5; TRBD2 matches at 11 bases. The CDR3 loop spans 16 amino acids. J gave up 9 bases and V 3 bases, and 15 bases lay outside the gene matches. Germline V gene sequence: CDR1 DFQATT, CDR2 SNEGSKA (reference sequence). The CDR3 protein is CSASLRASGRTGSQYF. The CDR3 region has the DNA TGCAGTGCTAGCCTTAGGGCTAGCGGGAGGACGGGGTCCCAGTACTTC.

This clonotype was detected many times. The CDR3 bases are TGTGCCAGCATTCAGGGGGTTATGAACACTGAAGCTTTCTTT. Translating it yields CASIQGVMNTEAFF. This rearrangement joins TRBV12-3 or TRBV12-4 to TRBJ1-1, with TRBD1 matching 7 bases. The CDR3 totals 14 residues. J was trimmed by 0 bases and V by 7 bases; bases with no gene match: 5.